The 29 T cell receptor beta chains given below trace back to one sample, sequenced in a study of blood T cell repertoires in COVID-19. Method: immunoSEQ multiplex PCR; TCRdb's copy keeps in-frame clones and lacks some. The profile shows about 280,000 clones, 75% to 90% of them singletons. Sequenced sample: peripheral blood. These receptors were obtained from a woman in her 70s with acute or convalescent COVID-19.

The chain couples TRBV7-9 to TRBJ1-4; D gene ambiguous. This CDR3 is 13 amino acids long. CDR1 SEHNR and CDR2 FQNEAQ come from the germline V gene (reference sequence). V was shortened by 7 bases and J by 5 bases, with 11 bases between the two germline ends. The CDR3 loop is CASNQQLNEKLFF. Here the CDR3 DNA reads TGTGCCAGCAATCAACAGCTAAATGAAAAACTGTTTTTT.

The chain employs TRBV9 and TRBJ1-1; D gene ambiguous. Trimming took 3 bases from V and 5 from J, leaving 14 bases between them. Germline V gene sequence: CDR1 SGDLS, CDR2 YYNGEE. The CDR3 covers 14 residues. This CDR3 reads CASSGYSGRTEAFF. CDR3 bases: TGTGCCAGCAGCGGCTACTCGGGGAGGACTGAAGCTTTCTTT.

This chain joins TRBV11-2 and TRBJ1-3; D not resolved. This CDR3 is 15 amino acids long. The V end was cut by 1 base, the J end by 4 bases, with 11 bases between. The germline V gene has CDR1 SGHAT and CDR2 FQNNGV. Here the CDR3 reads CASSLGGGGGNTIYF. CDR3 DNA: TGTGCCAGCAGCTTAGGGGGAGGTGGCGGAAACACCATATATTTT.

CDR3: CASTRRVPNTEAFF. CDR3 nucleotides: TGTGCCAGTACGCGGAGGGTGCCGAACACTGAAGCTTTCTTT. This chain links TRBV2 with TRBJ1-1; no clear D gene. Germline CDR1 is SNHLY and CDR2 is FYNNEI. V gave up 9 bases and J gave up 1 base, with 15 bases separating them. This CDR3 comprises 14 residues.

The V call is TRBV19, the J call TRBJ1-2; D call uncertain. Germline loops: CDR1 LNHDA, CDR2 SQIVND (reference sequence). CDR3 size: 13 residues. Trimming left V 2 bases short and J 3 bases short, with 7 bases between. CDR3 amino acids: CASSILRDYGYTF. The CDR3 DNA reads TGTGCCAGTAGTATACTGAGGGACTATGGCTACACCTTC.

The rearrangement uses TRBV29-1 and TRBJ2-7; D remains unclear. CDR3 length equals 11 residues. The V end lost 7 bases, the J end lost 6 bases, and 13 bases lay between the germline ends. Germline V gene sequence: CDR1 SQVTM, CDR2 ANQGSEA. The chain's CDR3 is CSGGGAGEQYF. The CDR3, as DNA: TGCAGCGGTGGTGGAGCTGGCGAGCAGTACTTC.

V is TRBV6-5 and J is TRBJ1-5, with D uncertain. Germline V gene lookup returns CDR1 MNHEY and CDR2 SVGAGI. The length of the CDR3 is 15 residues. V shed 5 bases and J shed 2 bases, with 13 bases lying between them. CDR3 nucleotides: TGTGCCAGCAGTCGCGGCGGCGTAGGCAATCAGCCCCAGCATTTT. Protein: CASSRGGVGNQPQHF.

This chain links TRBV6-5 with TRBJ1-1, with D maybe TRBD1 (6 bases). The CDR3 spans 13 residues. Trimming cost V 9 bases and J 4 bases, with 15 bases left between them. Germline V gene lookup returns CDR1 MNHEY and CDR2 SVGAGI. This CDR3 is CASQRGATTEAFF. The CDR3 nucleotides read TGTGCCAGTCAACGGGGGGCGACCACTGAAGCTTTCTTT.

The chain is built from TRBV10-2 and TRBJ1-2; tentative D call: TRBD1 (6 bases). Germline values: CDR1 WSHSY, CDR2 SAAADI. This CDR3 is built from 12 residues. Trimming pared 7 bases from V and 3 bases from J, leaving 9 bases between. The CDR3 DNA sequence: TGCGCCAGCACGCCAGGGGACTATGGCTACACCTTC. Protein: CASTPGDYGYTF.

This CDR3 is CATTGRGGNQPQHF. Here the CDR3 DNA reads TGTGCCACCACGGGGCGCGGGGGCAATCAGCCCCAGCATTTT. This chain uses TRBV24-1 with TRBJ1-5, with D maybe TRBD1 (5 bases). Trimming removed 8 bases at V and 2 bases at J, with 12 bases between. The CDR3 sequence is 14 residues long. Germline lookup yields CDR1 KGHDR and CDR2 SFDVKD.

This chain uses TRBV6-5 with TRBJ1-2; D gene unclear. The germline V and J ends were trimmed by 6 bases and 1 base, with 9 bases remaining between them. Germline V gene sequence: CDR1 MNHEY, CDR2 SVGAGI. The CDR3 runs 13 residues. CDR3 protein: CASRVDNNYGYTF. The DNA for the CDR3 is TGTGCCAGCAGAGTCGACAATAACTATGGCTACACCTTC.

V gene TRBV11-2 combines with J gene TRBJ1-2; D is perhaps TRBD1 (5 bases). This CDR3 is 14 amino acids long. V was clipped by 1 base and J by 2 bases, with 8 bases between them. Germline lookup yields CDR1 SGHAT and CDR2 FQNNGV. In DNA form, the CDR3 reads TGTGCCAGCAGCTTAGTTCGGGGGAACTATGGCTACACCTTC. Translation gives CASSLVRGNYGYTF.

This chain uses TRBV11-3 with TRBJ2-5, with a tentative D call TRBD2 (6 bases). The CDR3 is 16 amino acids. The germline V and J ends were trimmed by 1 base and 5 bases, with 17 bases remaining between them. The germline V gene encodes CDR1 SGHNT and CDR2 YENEEA. In DNA, the CDR3 is TGTGCCAGCAGCTTAGGGGCCGGCGGCGGGGCTGAGACCCAGTACTTC. This codes for CASSLGAGGGAETQYF.

V usage is TRBV7-8 and J usage is TRBJ1-1; a possible D gene is TRBD1 (6 bases). The ends were cut back, 0 bases at V and 4 bases at J, with 12 bases in the middle. The CDR3 is made up of 15 amino acids. Looked up from germline, CDR1 is SGHVS and CDR2 is FQNEAQ. CDR3 amino acids: CASSLATTGPTEAFF. DNA of the CDR3: TGTGCCAGCAGCTTAGCCACTACAGGGCCCACTGAAGCTTTCTTT. Supplemented by reference TRBV7-8 and TRBJ1-1, the full variable domain reads GAGVSQSPRYKVAKRGQDVALRCDPISGHVSLFWYQQALGQGPEFLTYFQNEAQLDKSGLPSDRFFAERPEGSVSTLKIQRTQQEDSAVYLCASSLATTGPTEAFFGQGTRLTVV.

This rearrangement joins TRBV6-5 to TRBJ2-5; 8 bases are shared with TRBD1. Germline V gene sequence: CDR1 MNHEY, CDR2 SVGAGI. The V segment lost 2 bases and the J segment 3 bases; nucleotides outside the gene matches: 5. The CDR3 has 15 residues. CDR3 region: CASSYLGQGEETQYF. CDR3 DNA: TGTGCCAGCAGTTACCTAGGACAGGGAGAAGAGACCCAGTACTTC.

V usage is TRBV5-8 and J usage is TRBJ1-1; 7 bases match TRBD1. J lost 1 base, V lost 5 bases, and 5 bases had no gene match. The germline CDR1 and CDR2 sequences are SGHTS and YDEGEE. This CDR3 has 14 residues. In nucleotides, the CDR3 is TGTGCCAGCAGTTTAGGGGGCTGGAACACTGAAGCTTTCTTT. This codes for CASSLGGWNTEAFF.

The rearrangement joins TRBV2 to TRBJ2-1; D might be TRBD1 (6 bases). Per germline, CDR1 SNHLY and CDR2 FYNNEI. The CDR3 is 16 residues long. Trimming removed 6 bases from V and 7 bases from J, with 22 bases in between. The CDR3 reads CASSSRGTPGGNEQFF. CDR3 DNA sequence: TGTGCCAGCAGCTCAAGGGGGACCCCTGGGGGAAATGAGCAGTTCTTC. Full variable domain (rest looked up from reference TRBV2 and TRBJ2-1): EPEVTQTPSHQVTQMGQEVILRCVPISNHLYFYWYRQILGQKVEFLVSFYNNEISEKSEIFDDQFSVERPDGSNFTLKIRSTKLEDSAMYFCASSSRGTPGGNEQFFGPGTRLTVL.

The CDR3 sequence is CSVEDREHYTF. The CDR3 coding sequence is TGCAGCGTTGAAGATCGGGAACACTACACCTTC. V gene TRBV29-1 combines with J gene TRBJ1-2; D remains unclear. Germline V CDR1 and CDR2: SQVTM, ANQGSEA. CDR3 length equals 11 residues. V was pared by 0 bases and J by 10 bases, with 9 bases between. Filled out from reference TRBV29-1 and TRBJ1-2, the complete variable domain reads SAVISQKPSRDICQRGTSLTIQCQVDSQVTMMFWYRQQPGQSLTLIATANQGSEATYESGFVIDKFPISRPNLTFSTLTVSNMSPEDSSIYLCSVEDREHYTFGSGTRLTVV.

This chain links TRBV25-1 with TRBJ2-2; 7 bases agree with TRBD1. CDR3 length equals 15 residues. V was pared by 6 bases and J by 0 bases, with 4 bases of the junction left unmatched. The V gene's germline CDR1 is MGHDK and CDR2 SYGVNS. The CDR3 here is CASRGQGANTGELFF. The CDR3 bases are TGTGCCAGCAGGGGGCAGGGGGCGAACACCGGGGAGCTGTTTTTT.

Note on this clone: One end of the junction is discordant with germline, which a read error may explain. The V gene is TRBV4-2, the J gene TRBJ2-5, with 12 bases aligning to TRBD2. Germline loops: CDR1 LGHNA, CDR2 YNFKEQ. The CDR3 runs 13 residues. CDR3 DNA sequence: TGTGCCAGCAGCCCCTTGACTAGCGGGGGCCTGCACTTC. It specifies CASSPLTSGGLHF.

The V and J genes are TRBV5-8 and TRBJ1-2, with 7 bases lining up with TRBD1. The CDR3 has 15 residues. Germline V gene lookup returns CDR1 SGHTS and CDR2 YDEGEE. Losses at the gene ends were 4 bases for V and 4 bases for J; bases not matched to a gene: 10. The CDR3 loop is CASSNRQGFIYGYTF. CDR3 nucleotides: TGTGCCAGCAGCAACCGACAGGGATTTATCTATGGCTACACCTTC.

This chain uses TRBV20-1 with TRBJ2-1; D uncertain. Germline V gene data show CDR1 as DFQATT and CDR2 as SNEGSKA (reference sequence). Trimming left V 3 bases short and J 10 bases short, with 10 bases between. The length of the CDR3 is 11 residues. CDR3 region: CSASPHLEQFF. CDR3 coding DNA: TGCAGTGCTAGCCCACATTTAGAGCAGTTCTTC.

The CDR3 DNA follows: TGTGCCTGGACTCCGGGGGTCACCGGGGAGCTGTTTTTT. The encoded protein is CAWTPGVTGELFF. V usage is TRBV30 and J usage is TRBJ2-2; tentatively, D is TRBD2 (6 bases). Trimming took 4 bases from V and 4 from J, leaving 10 bases between them. The length of the CDR3 is 13 residues. Germline V gives CDR1 GTSNPN, CDR2 SVGIG (reference sequence).

The chain has TRBV2 and TRBJ2-3, with TRBD2 identical over 9 bases. Germline CDR1 is SNHLY and CDR2 is FYNNEI. The length of the CDR3 is 16 residues. J gave up 2 bases and V 4 bases, and 7 bases lay outside the gene matches. The CDR3, as DNA: TGTGCCAGCAGTGCAAGGGCGGGGGGGCTCACAGATACGCAGTATTTT. Encoded protein: CASSARAGGLTDTQYF.

As regards this clone: The same CDR3 also results from other DNA sequences found in this sample. In nucleotides, the CDR3 is TGCGCCAGCAGCCCTAGCGGCACCGGGGAGCTGTTTTTT. It is translated as CASSPSGTGELFF. The chain is built from TRBV5-1 and TRBJ2-2, with 7 bases lining up with TRBD2. V lost 4 bases to trimming and J lost 4 bases; unmatched junction nucleotides: 1. The CDR3 has 13 residues. Germline loops: CDR1 SGHRS, CDR2 YFSETQ. Looking up the rest from reference TRBV5-1 and TRBJ2-2 gives the full variable domain: KAGVTQTPRYLIKTRGQQVTLSCSPISGHRSVSWYQQTPGQGLQFLFEYFSETQRNKGNFPGRFSGRQFSNSRSEMNVSTLELGDSALYLCASSPSGTGELFFGEGSRLTVL.

The chain links TRBV23-1 to TRBJ1-5; the match to TRBD1 covers 7 bases. TRBV23-1 is recorded as an ORF, its role being uncertain. J was trimmed by 6 bases and V by 11 bases; bases with no gene match: 10. The CDR3 is 13 amino acids. The CDR3 sequence is CAEEQGKGQPQHF. The CDR3 DNA reads as TGCGCCGAAGAACAGGGGAAAGGTCAGCCCCAGCATTTT.

The gene calls are TRBV5-1 and TRBJ1-4; a weak D match, TRBD1 (6 bases). Germline-derived CDR1 and CDR2 are SGHRS and YFSETQ. Trimming took off 3 bases at V and 7 bases at J, with 16 bases between the two ends. CDR3 size: 15 residues. CDR3 nucleotides: TGCGCCAGCAGCTCCAGTCAGGGGCAGGGTGAAAAACTGTTTTTT. Encoded protein: CASSSSQGQGEKLFF.

The chain joins TRBV3-1 (or the pseudogene TRBV3-2) to TRBJ2-7; D perhaps matches TRBD1 (6 bases). The CDR3 covers 13 residues. V was cut by 4 bases and J by 3 bases, with 10 bases left in between. CDR1 is LGHDT, CDR2 YNNKEL, per germline (reference sequence). The CDR3 here is CASSLRDNYEQYF. The CDR3 nucleotides are TGTGCCAGCAGCCTTCGGGACAACTACGAGCAGTACTTC.

V usage is TRBV7-3 and J usage is TRBJ2-3; 7 nucleotides align to TRBD2. Trimming took 4 bases from V and 1 from J; bases not matched to a gene: 5. CDR3 length: 15 amino acids. Germline V gives CDR1 SGHTA, CDR2 FQGTGA. CDR3 DNA sequence: TGTGCCAGCAGCTCACGGGGGGACCGCACAGATACGCAGTATTTT. As protein: CASSSRGDRTDTQYF.